This TCR beta chain was identified in a study of shared clonotypes between healthy human individuals. Clones were sequenced by immunoSEQ multiplex PCR, and TCRdb holds only the in-frame ones, with some missing. The data hold 230,000 or so clones, with 50% to 75% observed a single time. Sequenced sample: memory CD4+ T cells sorted from blood. Stated subset: CD45RA-negative fraction. This clonotype was sampled from a man aged 25 to 40 in good health.

This CDR3 reads CASSLGGFRNEQYF. The CDR3 nucleotides read TGTGCCAGCAGTTTAGGTGGATTTCGGAACGAGCAGTACTTC. This chain uses TRBV27 with TRBJ2-7, with no clear D. The germline CDR1 and CDR2 sequences are MNHEY and SMNVEV (reference sequence). There are 14 residues in the CDR3. V was shortened by 2 bases and J by 5 bases, with 13 bases between the two germline ends.